This T cell receptor (beta chain) came from a study of CD8 T cells in ankylosing spondylitis. The CDR3 covers 13 residues. Deletions cut 2 bases from V and 2 bases from J, with 4 bases between. It was by quantitative 5'-RACE with molecular barcodes that TCR beta libraries were made. In TCRdb, the 5' RACE reads were re-called with MiXCR into one record per CDR3 protein. The sample has a few hundred thousand distinct CDR3 sequences; roughly 12% are singletons. A word on this clonotype: Its cognate antigen is unknown.

Study observations and caveats: A motif of 7 or 8 highly homologous TCR beta variants was seen as apparently characteristic of ankylosing spondylitis blood. Disease-linked clones, CD8+, were relatively rare in peripheral blood. Clones tied to disease were said to be significantly enriched in matched ankylosing spondylitis synovial fluid. Reports of some motif variants in reactive arthritis synovial fluid and blood predate this one.

What was sequenced was blood, either unsorted or a sorted T cell fraction (not recorded which). The V and J genes are TRBV12-3 or TRBV12-4 and TRBJ1-5; D is unresolved. The source of this sequence is a male donor with ankylosing spondylitis. The DNA for the CDR3 is TGTGCCAGCAGTTTAAAGGGCAATCAGCCCCAGCATTTT. Translating gives CASSLKGNQPQHF.